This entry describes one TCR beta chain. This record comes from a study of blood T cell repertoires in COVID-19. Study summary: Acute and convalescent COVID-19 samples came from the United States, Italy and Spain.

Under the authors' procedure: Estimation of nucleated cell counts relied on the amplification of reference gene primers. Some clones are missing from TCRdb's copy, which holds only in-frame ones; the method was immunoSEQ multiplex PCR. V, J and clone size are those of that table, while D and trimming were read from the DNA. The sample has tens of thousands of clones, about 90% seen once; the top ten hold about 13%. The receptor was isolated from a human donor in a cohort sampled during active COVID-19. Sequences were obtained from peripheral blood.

This chain's CDR3 is CASSVGGLIGYEQYF. The CDR3 DNA is TGTGCCAGCAGCGTAGGGGGACTGATCGGCTACGAGCAGTACTTC. This rearrangement joins TRBV9 to TRBJ2-7; maybe TRBD2 (6 bases). V lost 0 bases and J 3 bases, leaving 13 bases between the germline ends. The CDR3 is made up of 15 amino acids. CDR1 and CDR2 (germline): SGDLS, YYNGEE.